This TCR beta chain was obtained from a study of T cells in tuberculosis (dated by TCRdb to between 2018 and 2020). Broadly, across the study: In the study, CD1B tetramers and high-throughput TCR immunosequencing were combined to characterize T cells specific for the mycobacterial lipid antigen glucose monomycolate (GMM). IGRA-negative adolescents, IGRA-positive adolescents with latent tuberculosis and adults with active tuberculosis, roughly ten per group, were compared in a South African clinical cohort. What the research found in general, with its limitations: An accuracy of about 90% (AUROC around 0.9) was reached by a classifier using the diverse GMM-specific repertoire, compared with about 70% accuracy when GEM motif frequencies were used. Shorter CDR3-alpha lengths in active tuberculosis patients partly drove the smaller NN-distances, and the TCR-beta difference was not statistically significant. Active tuberculosis TCR-alpha repertoires showed smaller mean NN-distances to GMM-specific TCRs than IGRA-negative controls, suggesting clonal expansion of these TCRs. Clinical samples were selected based on the availability of cryopreserved specimens, with adults included as active tuberculosis cases and adolescents included as controls.

Notes on this clone: No antigen is known for it. No qualities accompany the bases; no much larger clone lies one base away.

TCR libraries were generated with the immunoSEQ multiplex PCR assay, using TCR-beta and/or TCR-alpha/delta assays for each sample. The amplified TCR libraries were sequenced using the Illumina high-throughput platform. Processing in the source paper ran as follows. Clustering and dimensionality reduction relied on pairwise TCRdist distances among GMM-specific receptors from T cells that were either sorted ex vivo or expanded in vitro. Each clinical repertoire was scored by mean NN-distance, the average TCRdist to the nearest 10% of tetramer-positive reference sequences. GEM TCR motif frequency was computed as the fraction of unique TCRs matching known GEM sequences by V/J usage and CDR3 length. Linear discriminant analysis with leave-one-out cross-validation, implemented in scikit-learn, was used to classify active tuberculosis. TCRdb mirrors the immuneACCESS table, restricted to in-frame sequences. Some clones are absent from its copies; in checked studies, under half trace to an unresolved V gene, and the reason for the others is unknown. Clone size and V and J calls were adopted from that table, with D and trimming inferred from the DNA. A total of roughly 45,000 clones appear in this sample, roughly 94% of them only once. Of the sample, 1.5% to 2% falls within the top ten clones.

Reading from cysteine to phenylalanine, the CDR3 counts 15 amino acids. The entry retains the CDR3 DNA only, 45 bases that are in frame from base 1. CDR1 and CDR2 are drawn from the germline V gene: MNHNS, SASEGT. The V end loses 1 base and the J end loses 2 bases, and a stretch of 12 bases separates them. At study entry, adolescents were screened for latent tuberculosis infection by tuberculin skin test and QuantiFERON-TB GOLD In-Tube IGRA. Immunosequencing of unsorted cryopreserved PBMC covered, on average, approximately 100,000 T cells per clinical donor. Eleven high schools in the Worcester region of the Western Cape, South Africa, served as enrollment sites for adolescents aged 12 to 18 years. Ten or so M. tuberculosis-infected adolescents and about ten uninfected adolescents, matched for age and sex, were selected. PBMC from adolescents were isolated by density centrifugation from freshly drawn heparinized blood and then cryopreserved.

This sequence originates from a donor aged 10 to 29 with latent tuberculosis or without tuberculosis infection. Some clones in this sample may be carry-over from other donors' samples. The specimen was PBMCs. The rearrangement combines TRBV6-1 with TRBJ2-7; tentative D gene TRBD1, with 6 bases matching. The nucleotide sequence is TGTGCCAGCAGTGAAGGGGACAACCCAACCTACGAGCAGTACTTC. Its protein product is CASSEGDNPTYEQYF.